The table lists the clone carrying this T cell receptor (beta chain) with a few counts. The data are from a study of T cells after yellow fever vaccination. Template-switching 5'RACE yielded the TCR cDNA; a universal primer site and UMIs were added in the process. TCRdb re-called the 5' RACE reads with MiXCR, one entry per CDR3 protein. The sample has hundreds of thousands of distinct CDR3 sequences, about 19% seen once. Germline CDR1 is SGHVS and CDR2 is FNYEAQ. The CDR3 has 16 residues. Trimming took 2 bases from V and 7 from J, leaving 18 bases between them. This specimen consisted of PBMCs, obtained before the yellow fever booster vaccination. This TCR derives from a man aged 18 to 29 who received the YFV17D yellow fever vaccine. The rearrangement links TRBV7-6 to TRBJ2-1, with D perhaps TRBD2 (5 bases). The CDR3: CASSLRSPGWLNEQFF. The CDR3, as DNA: TGTGCCAGCAGCTTAAGATCACCGGGGTGGCTTAATGAGCAGTTCTTC.